This is a list of T cell receptor beta chains from one sample in a study of T cell responses to AZD1222 COVID-19 vaccine. Generated by immunoSEQ multiplex PCR, the TCRdb table keeps only in-frame clones and is missing some. The sample contains 120,000 or so clones, approximately 90% of which appear only once. Sequenced material: peripheral blood, taken 28 days after the second AZD1222 dose. The receptor source for this set is an adult who received the AZD1222 COVID-19 vaccine. Both conserved end residues are part of each CDR3. The order of the fields is clone size, D gene, J gene, V gene, CDR3 DNA, CDR3 protein. D genes are given only for firm matches. Clone size is stated in some rows and not others, as once, few, many or a class when expanded.

abundance: -; d_gene: -; j_gene: TRBJ2-1; v_gene: TRBV5-1; CDR3nt: TGCGCCAGCAGCTTGGAGGGCTCCCAGAGCTCCTACAATGAGCAGTTCTTC; CDR3aa: CASSLEGSQSSYNEQFF
abundance: -; d_gene: -; j_gene: TRBJ2-5; v_gene: TRBV5-1; CDR3nt: TGCGCCAGCAGCTTAACCTCGGGGGGCAAGGGGGAGACCCAGTACTTC; CDR3aa: CASSLTSGGKGETQYF
abundance: -; d_gene: TRBD1; j_gene: TRBJ2-7; v_gene: TRBV7-9; CDR3nt: TGTGCCAGCAGCTCGGACAGGTACTACGAGCAGTACTTC; CDR3aa: CASSSDRYYEQYF
abundance: -; d_gene: -; j_gene: TRBJ2-3; v_gene: TRBV11-2; CDR3nt: TGTGCCAGCAGCTTAAGGGGGTACACAGATACGCAGTATTTT; CDR3aa: CASSLRGYTDTQYF
abundance: -; d_gene: TRBD1; j_gene: TRBJ1-1; v_gene: TRBV5-6; CDR3nt: TGTGCCAGCGAGTATAAGGACAGGGACACTGAAGCTTTCTTT; CDR3aa: CASEYKDRDTEAFF
abundance: -; d_gene: -; j_gene: TRBJ1-2; v_gene: TRBV5-1; CDR3nt: TGCGCCAGCAGCTTCAACAGGGTCCATGGCTACACCTTC; CDR3aa: CASSFNRVHGYTF
abundance: -; d_gene: -; j_gene: TRBJ2-1; v_gene: TRBV5-1; CDR3nt: TGCGCCAGCAGCTTGGTCAGGGGTGGAGAATACAATGAGCAGTTCTTC; CDR3aa: CASSLVRGGEYNEQFF
abundance: -; d_gene: -; j_gene: TRBJ1-2; v_gene: TRBV19; CDR3nt: TGTGCCAGTAGCCCAAACCCCCTAGATTGGGACTATGGCTACACCTTC; CDR3aa: CASSPNPLDWDYGYTF
abundance: -; d_gene: -; j_gene: TRBJ2-5; v_gene: TRBV18; CDR3nt: TGTGCCAGCTCACCAAAGAACCAAGAGACCCAGTACTTC; CDR3aa: CASSPKNQETQYF
abundance: -; d_gene: -; j_gene: TRBJ1-6; v_gene: TRBV28; CDR3nt: TGTGCCAGCAGACGGCCCAGGGGTTATAATTCACCCCTCCACTTT; CDR3aa: CASRRPRGYNSPLHF
abundance: -; d_gene: -; j_gene: TRBJ2-7; v_gene: TRBV10-2; CDR3nt: TGCGCCAGCAGTGAGCCTCGGACAGTAACCTACGAGCAGTACTTC; CDR3aa: CASSEPRTVTYEQYF
abundance: -; d_gene: -; j_gene: TRBJ1-1; v_gene: TRBV27; CDR3nt: TGTGCCAGCAGTTTATGGGGGGGGATGAACACTGAAGCTTTCTTT; CDR3aa: CASSLWGGMNTEAFF
abundance: -; d_gene: TRBD2; j_gene: TRBJ2-1; v_gene: TRBV28; CDR3nt: TGTGCCAGCAGAGGAACTAGCGGGAGGGAGAATGAGCAGTTCTTC; CDR3aa: CASRGTSGRENEQFF
abundance: once; d_gene: -; j_gene: TRBJ2-5; v_gene: TRBV25-1; CDR3nt: TGTGCCAGTATATCTGGGGAGACCCAGTACTTC; CDR3aa: CASISGETQYF
abundance: -; d_gene: -; j_gene: TRBJ1-4; v_gene: TRBV27; CDR3nt: TGTGCCAGCAGTTTACAGGGTGGCCAGGAAAAACTGTTTTTT; CDR3aa: CASSLQGGQEKLFF
abundance: -; d_gene: -; j_gene: TRBJ1-2; v_gene: TRBV5-1; CDR3nt: TGCGCCAGCAGCTTGATGTGGGGCTCTGGCTATGGCTACACCTTC; CDR3aa: CASSLMWGSGYGYTF
abundance: -; d_gene: TRBD2; j_gene: TRBJ2-4; v_gene: TRBV2; CDR3nt: TGTGCCAGCAGTGGGGCAGGACTAGCGGGAGGATCGTTGGCCAAAAACATTCAGTACTTC; CDR3aa: CASSGAGLAGGSLAKNIQYF
abundance: few; d_gene: TRBD1; j_gene: TRBJ1-1; v_gene: TRBV5-4; CDR3nt: TGTGCCAGCAGGACAGGGGGCGGGGGATTTAGCACTGAAGCTTTCTTT; CDR3aa: CASRTGGGGFSTEAFF
abundance: once; d_gene: -; j_gene: TRBJ2-3; v_gene: TRBV11-2; CDR3nt: TGTGCCAGCAGCCGACGCACAGATACGCAGTATTTT; CDR3aa: CASSRRTDTQYF
abundance: -; d_gene: -; j_gene: TRBJ1-1; v_gene: TRBV11-2; CDR3nt: TGTGCCAGCAGCTCTATAAGGGACTTCCAATGGGGAGCTTTCTTT; CDR3aa: CASSSIRDFQWGAFF
abundance: -; d_gene: -; j_gene: TRBJ1-6; v_gene: TRBV28; CDR3nt: TGTGCCAGCAGTCCTCCGGGACCTAGGAATTCACCCCTCCACTTT; CDR3aa: CASSPPGPRNSPLHF
abundance: once; d_gene: TRBD1; j_gene: TRBJ1-1; v_gene: TRBV19; CDR3nt: TGTGCCAGTAGGAAGACAGGGGTCACTGAAGCTTTCTTT; CDR3aa: CASRKTGVTEAFF
abundance: -; d_gene: -; j_gene: TRBJ2-7; v_gene: TRBV18; CDR3nt: TGTGCCAGCTCATTCGACTACTCCTACGAGCAGTACTTC; CDR3aa: CASSFDYSYEQYF
abundance: -; d_gene: -; j_gene: TRBJ1-1; v_gene: TRBV7-6; CDR3nt: TGTGCCAGCAGTCAAAGCAAGGTGCGTTTCCGGAACACTGAAGCTTTCTTT; CDR3aa: CASSQSKVRFRNTEAFF
abundance: -; d_gene: -; j_gene: TRBJ1-5; v_gene: TRBV20-1; CDR3nt: TGCAGTGCTAGTGGGGGGGGCTGGAGGAATCAGCCCCAGCATTTT; CDR3aa: CSASGGGWRNQPQHF
abundance: -; d_gene: -; j_gene: TRBJ2-5; v_gene: TRBV19; CDR3nt: TGTGCCAGTAGTACATGGGGTGGGGTCGGGGAGACCCAGTACTTC; CDR3aa: CASSTWGGVGETQYF
abundance: -; d_gene: -; j_gene: TRBJ2-1; v_gene: TRBV10-3; CDR3nt: TGTGCCATCAGTGCGCAGATAAACTCCTACAATGAGCAGTTCTTC; CDR3aa: CAISAQINSYNEQFF
abundance: -; d_gene: -; j_gene: TRBJ1-6; v_gene: TRBV10-3; CDR3nt: TGTGCCATCAGAGACACTGGCTCACCCCTCCACTTT; CDR3aa: CAIRDTGSPLHF
abundance: -; d_gene: -; j_gene: TRBJ1-1; v_gene: TRBV3-1/TRBV3-2; CDR3nt: TGTGCCAGCAGCCCGTCAGGGAACACTGAAGCTTTCTTT; CDR3aa: CASSPSGNTEAFF
abundance: -; d_gene: -; j_gene: TRBJ1-2; v_gene: TRBV5-4; CDR3nt: TGTGCCAGCACCTCCCCGGGGGGGGCCGACTATGGCTACACCTTC; CDR3aa: CASTSPGGADYGYTF
abundance: few; d_gene: -; j_gene: TRBJ1-1; v_gene: TRBV24-1; CDR3nt: TGTGCCACCAGTGAGGCAGGAAGGGACACTGAAGCTTTCTTT; CDR3aa: CATSEAGRDTEAFF
abundance: -; d_gene: -; j_gene: TRBJ1-3; v_gene: TRBV19; CDR3nt: TGTGCCAGTACCGGAACGGGTGCTGGAAACACCATATATTTT; CDR3aa: CASTGTGAGNTIYF
abundance: -; d_gene: -; j_gene: TRBJ2-3; v_gene: TRBV5-1; CDR3nt: TGCGCCAGCAGCTTGGACACAGATACGCAGTATTTT; CDR3aa: CASSLDTDTQYF
abundance: -; d_gene: -; j_gene: TRBJ1-6; v_gene: TRBV9; CDR3nt: TGTGCCAGCAGCCCCTACCCTGACACGGACTATAATTCACCCCTCCACTTT; CDR3aa: CASSPYPDTDYNSPLHF
abundance: -; d_gene: -; j_gene: TRBJ2-3; v_gene: TRBV29-1; CDR3nt: TGCAGCGGCTCTTTGTGGAGCACAGATACGCAGTATTTT; CDR3aa: CSGSLWSTDTQYF
abundance: -; d_gene: TRBD1; j_gene: TRBJ1-3; v_gene: TRBV7-8; CDR3nt: TGTGCCAGCAGCCCCCGGGACAGGGGAAACACCATATATTTT; CDR3aa: CASSPRDRGNTIYF
abundance: -; d_gene: TRBD1; j_gene: TRBJ1-1; v_gene: TRBV5-5; CDR3nt: TGTGCCAGCAGCTTAGGGGGCGGATGGGCTAACACTGAAGCTTTCTTT; CDR3aa: CASSLGGGWANTEAFF
abundance: -; d_gene: -; j_gene: TRBJ1-5; v_gene: TRBV19; CDR3nt: TGTGCCAGTAGTATAGATGGAGCGTATAGCAATCAGCCCCAGCATTTT; CDR3aa: CASSIDGAYSNQPQHF
abundance: -; d_gene: -; j_gene: TRBJ1-2; v_gene: TRBV12-3/TRBV12-4; CDR3nt: TGTGCCAGCAGCTCCAAAGGTGGCTACACCTTC; CDR3aa: CASSSKGGYTF
abundance: few; d_gene: -; j_gene: TRBJ2-7; v_gene: TRBV7-9; CDR3nt: TGTGCCAGCATAGGGTCTTTGAACTCCTACGAGCAGTACTTC; CDR3aa: CASIGSLNSYEQYF
abundance: once; d_gene: -; j_gene: TRBJ2-4; v_gene: TRBV5-4; CDR3nt: TGTGCCAGCAAGGCAGGGGATGCCAAAAACATTCAGTACTTC; CDR3aa: CASKAGDAKNIQYF
abundance: -; d_gene: TRBD2; j_gene: TRBJ2-7; v_gene: TRBV7-9; CDR3nt: TGTGCCAGCAGCTCGGGAGGGAATTACGAGCAGTACTTC; CDR3aa: CASSSGGNYEQYF
abundance: -; d_gene: TRBD2; j_gene: TRBJ2-3; v_gene: TRBV20-1; CDR3nt: TGCAGTGCCAGTGTAGGGAGCGGGGGTGCAGATACGCAGTATTTT; CDR3aa: CSASVGSGGADTQYF
abundance: -; d_gene: -; j_gene: TRBJ1-2; v_gene: TRBV5-1; CDR3nt: TGCGCCAGCAGCTTGGTACCGGACTATGGCTACACCTTC; CDR3aa: CASSLVPDYGYTF
abundance: -; d_gene: -; j_gene: TRBJ1-1; v_gene: TRBV28; CDR3nt: TGTGCCAGCAGTTATGGGGGTGAAGCTTTCTTT; CDR3aa: CASSYGGEAFF
abundance: -; d_gene: -; j_gene: TRBJ2-7; v_gene: TRBV4-1; CDR3nt: TGCGCCAGCAGCCATTCAGGGGGGAGATACGAGCAGTACTTC; CDR3aa: CASSHSGGRYEQYF
abundance: -; d_gene: TRBD1; j_gene: TRBJ1-4; v_gene: TRBV29-1; CDR3nt: TGCAGCGTTGGACAGGGGAATGAAAAACTGTTTTTT; CDR3aa: CSVGQGNEKLFF
abundance: -; d_gene: -; j_gene: TRBJ1-2; v_gene: TRBV5-1; CDR3nt: TGCGCCAGCAGCCTACTACAGGGTTATGGCTACACCTTC; CDR3aa: CASSLLQGYGYTF